These T cell receptor beta chains were read from a single sample in a study of blood T cell repertoires in COVID-19. Clones were sequenced by immunoSEQ multiplex PCR, and TCRdb holds only the in-frame ones, with some missing. The sample records 450,000 to 500,000 clones, around 85% being singletons. What was sequenced was PBMCs or T cells enriched from blood (not recorded which). Receptors were obtained from an older woman who had recovered from COVID-19. CDR3s include the opening cysteine and the closing phenylalanine or tryptophan. The D gene is left open where the match is weak. Clone size is shown for a subset of rows, as once, few, many or a class of expanded clone.

CDR3nt: TGCGCCAGCAGCTCGGGACAGGGGGCAACTGAAGCTTTCTTT
CDR3aa: CASSSGQGATEAFF
abundance: NA
j_gene: TRBJ1-1
v_gene: TRBV5-1
len: 14
d_gene: TRBD1

CDR3nt: TGCGCCAGCAGCCCGGGGCTAGCGGGGGGTACAGATACGCAGTATTTT
CDR3aa: CASSPGLAGGTDTQYF
abundance: NA
j_gene: TRBJ2-3
v_gene: TRBV5-1
len: 16
d_gene: TRBD2

CDR3nt: TGTGCCAGCAGCCCGGGGGGGTTGGGGTTCTATGGCTACACCTTC
CDR3aa: CASSPGGLGFYGYTF
abundance: NA
j_gene: TRBJ1-2
v_gene: TRBV6-5
len: 15
d_gene: NA

CDR3nt: TGTGCCAGCAGTTTAGGGACAGGCAAACATTCACCCCTCCACTTT
CDR3aa: CASSLGTGKHSPLHF
abundance: NA
j_gene: TRBJ1-6
v_gene: TRBV27
len: 15
d_gene: TRBD1

CDR3nt: TGCGCCAGCAGCTTGGGTCCCAGCTCCTACGAGCAGTACTTC
CDR3aa: CASSLGPSSYEQYF
abundance: NA
j_gene: TRBJ2-7
v_gene: TRBV5-1
len: 14
d_gene: NA

CDR3nt: TGCGCCAGCAGCTTGGGAGGGCTTGGGGCCAACGTCCTGACTTTC
CDR3aa: CASSLGGLGANVLTF
abundance: NA
j_gene: TRBJ2-6
v_gene: TRBV5-1
len: 15
d_gene: NA

CDR3nt: TGTGCGTCAGGGGCCCAAGCTAGCACAGATACGCAGTATTTT
CDR3aa: CASGAQASTDTQYF
abundance: NA
j_gene: TRBJ2-3
v_gene: TRBV11-2
len: 14
d_gene: NA

CDR3nt: TGTGCCACCAGCAGGGACCCGGGACAGGTCTACGAGCAGTACTTC
CDR3aa: CATSRDPGQVYEQYF
abundance: NA
j_gene: TRBJ2-7
v_gene: TRBV15
len: 15
d_gene: TRBD1

CDR3nt: TGTGCCATGGCGGGCCTAGCGGGGGCAGAGCAGTACTTC
CDR3aa: CAMAGLAGAEQYF
abundance: NA
j_gene: TRBJ2-7
v_gene: TRBV10-3
len: 13
d_gene: TRBD2

CDR3nt: TGTGCCAGCTCACCACTAGGAACAGGGGGCGCGAACACTGAAGCTTTCTTT
CDR3aa: CASSPLGTGGANTEAFF
abundance: NA
j_gene: TRBJ1-1
v_gene: TRBV18
len: 17
d_gene: TRBD1

CDR3nt: TGTGCCAGCAGTTATGGACAGTTAAATGAAAAACTGTTTTTT
CDR3aa: CASSYGQLNEKLFF
abundance: once
j_gene: TRBJ1-4
v_gene: TRBV5-5
len: 14
d_gene: NA

CDR3nt: TGTGCCAGCAGCCCAAGCCCCCGTCAGCCCCAGCATTTT
CDR3aa: CASSPSPRQPQHF
abundance: NA
j_gene: TRBJ1-5
v_gene: TRBV7-2
len: 13
d_gene: NA

CDR3nt: TGTGCCAGCAGCTCTTTTGGGGGAGCTAGCGGGGGCTACAATGAGCAGTTCTTC
CDR3aa: CASSSFGGASGGYNEQFF
abundance: NA
j_gene: TRBJ2-1
v_gene: TRBV11-2
len: 18
d_gene: TRBD2

CDR3nt: TGTGCCAGCAGTCCATTCACCGGGACAGGGAACACCGGGGAGCTGTTTTTT
CDR3aa: CASSPFTGTGNTGELFF
abundance: NA
j_gene: TRBJ2-2
v_gene: TRBV27
len: 17
d_gene: TRBD1

CDR3nt: TGCGCCAGCAGCCTGACAGGGACAGCTTACACTGAAGCTTTCTTT
CDR3aa: CASSLTGTAYTEAFF
abundance: NA
j_gene: TRBJ1-1
v_gene: TRBV5-1
len: 15
d_gene: TRBD1

CDR3nt: TGTGCCAGCCGACAAGGGGCGGCTTTCTTT
CDR3aa: CASRQGAAFF
abundance: many
j_gene: TRBJ1-1
v_gene: TRBV2
len: 10
d_gene: NA

CDR3nt: TGTGCCAGCAGTTACTCAGGGGGCACTGAAGCTTTCTTT
CDR3aa: CASSYSGGTEAFF
abundance: NA
j_gene: TRBJ1-1
v_gene: TRBV6-5
len: 13
d_gene: NA

CDR3nt: TGTGCCAGCAGCTCTCTCACCGGGGAGCTGTTTTTT
CDR3aa: CASSSLTGELFF
abundance: NA
j_gene: TRBJ2-2
v_gene: TRBV7-9
len: 12
d_gene: NA